This is a list of T cell receptor beta chains from one sample in a study of cytomegalovirus exposure and HLA in healthy donors. Assay: immunoSEQ multiplex PCR; the TCRdb copy retains only in-frame clones and omits some. The table records roughly 86,000 clones, just over 70% of them present only once. Input material: PBMCs. These receptor sequences come from a man in his sixties in good health and CMV-seronegative. Both conserved end residues are trimmed from each CDR3.

v_gene: TRBV25-1; j_gene: TRBJ2-2; CDR3aa: ASSGVSGKAGELF
v_gene: TRBV5-4; j_gene: TRBJ2-1; CDR3aa: ASSSGLAPREQF
v_gene: TRBV5-6; j_gene: TRBJ2-2; CDR3aa: ASSLKTGTGRNTGELF
v_gene: TRBV7-6; j_gene: TRBJ1-2; CDR3aa: ASSLSAGTGYT
v_gene: TRBV6-1; j_gene: TRBJ2-3; CDR3aa: AASSGSGDTQY
v_gene: TRBV9; j_gene: TRBJ1-3; CDR3aa: ASSIGTGGNTIY
v_gene: TRBV14; j_gene: TRBJ2-5; CDR3aa: ASSQVRAQETQY
v_gene: TRBV11-2; j_gene: TRBJ2-3; CDR3aa: ASSLELAGGADTQY
v_gene: TRBV18; j_gene: TRBJ1-4; CDR3aa: ASSPTTSTNEKLF
v_gene: TRBV29-1; j_gene: TRBJ1-2; CDR3aa: SVERGLPQRPPGYGYT
v_gene: TRBV30; j_gene: TRBJ1-4; CDR3aa: AWSRTGLHNEKLF
v_gene: TRBV7-9; j_gene: TRBJ1-2; CDR3aa: ASSVGQGVGYT
v_gene: TRBV10-1; j_gene: TRBJ1-2; CDR3aa: ASSEYRTYGYT
v_gene: TRBV6-5; j_gene: TRBJ2-1; CDR3aa: ASKRQGSPYNEQF
v_gene: TRBV6-6; j_gene: TRBJ2-2; CDR3aa: ASSYPNGYTGELF
v_gene: TRBV2; j_gene: TRBJ2-5; CDR3aa: ASSEVGLNQETQY
v_gene: TRBV4-3; j_gene: TRBJ1-4; CDR3aa: ASSQDRGGRYEKLF
v_gene: TRBV5-4; j_gene: TRBJ1-1; CDR3aa: ASSLRDREAF
v_gene: TRBV27; j_gene: TRBJ2-1; CDR3aa: ASSLSMGQATYNEQF
v_gene: TRBV19; j_gene: TRBJ1-6; CDR3aa: ASSKTGIEHSPLH
v_gene: TRBV12-5; j_gene: TRBJ2-1; CDR3aa: ASGLAGMPYNEQF
v_gene: TRBV7-9; j_gene: TRBJ1-2; CDR3aa: ASSFRDRKYGYT
v_gene: TRBV29-1; j_gene: .; CDR3aa: SVDEGSDEQY
v_gene: TRBV9; j_gene: TRBJ2-5; CDR3aa: ASSPRDRGGETQY
v_gene: TRBV6-5; j_gene: TRBJ2-7; CDR3aa: ASSYSGLENYEQY
v_gene: TRBV10-3; j_gene: TRBJ2-7; CDR3aa: AISESASGPLRSQY
v_gene: TRBV2; j_gene: TRBJ1-5; CDR3aa: ASSVSGIIEPQH
v_gene: TRBV2; j_gene: TRBJ2-7; CDR3aa: ASSVKSSYEQY
v_gene: TRBV5-5; j_gene: TRBJ2-3; CDR3aa: ASSLEGDTQY
v_gene: TRBV19; j_gene: TRBJ1-2; CDR3aa: ASSMGGEFYGYT
v_gene: TRBV28; j_gene: TRBJ1-3; CDR3aa: AVLPGGSGNTIY
v_gene: TRBV10-1; j_gene: TRBJ1-3; CDR3aa: ASSEWTGRSLSGNTIY
v_gene: TRBV7-8; j_gene: TRBJ1-1; CDR3aa: ASSEGQGTTEAF
v_gene: TRBV7-2; j_gene: TRBJ1-6; CDR3aa: ASSLGAGLGSPLH
v_gene: TRBV5-1; j_gene: TRBJ2-7; CDR3aa: ASSFGAGGYEQY
v_gene: TRBV6-1; j_gene: TRBJ2-1; CDR3aa: ASSALTGAYNEQF
v_gene: TRBV10-3; j_gene: TRBJ1-1; CDR3aa: AIFRDRGSEAF
v_gene: TRBV7-9; j_gene: .; CDR3aa: ASSTGLAGVTYEQY
v_gene: TRBV5-4; j_gene: TRBJ2-6; CDR3aa: ASSLASSGANVLT
v_gene: TRBV18; j_gene: TRBJ1-1; CDR3aa: ASSPNLPGQMNTEAF
v_gene: TRBV5-5; j_gene: TRBJ2-7; CDR3aa: ASSLSGQGYEQY
v_gene: TRBV6-6; j_gene: TRBJ2-7; CDR3aa: ASRDQTVPYEQY
v_gene: TRBV5-1; j_gene: TRBJ2-3; CDR3aa: ASRTSGSLLGTDTQY
v_gene: TRBV7-2; j_gene: TRBJ1-1; CDR3aa: ASSLYGAEAF
v_gene: TRBV30; j_gene: TRBJ1-2; CDR3aa: AWEKTGLSYGYT
v_gene: TRBV10-2; j_gene: TRBJ2-3; CDR3aa: ASSESTTTDTQY
v_gene: TRBV30; j_gene: TRBJ2-2; CDR3aa: AWSVRDRDTGELF
v_gene: TRBV18; j_gene: TRBJ1-5; CDR3aa: ASSPQGGQPQH
v_gene: TRBV10-3; j_gene: TRBJ2-7; CDR3aa: AISESITGGFHEQY
v_gene: TRBV7-2; j_gene: TRBJ2-2; CDR3aa: ASSFGAANTGELF
v_gene: TRBV7-2; j_gene: TRBJ2-5; CDR3aa: ASSSRGFSGRDQETQY
v_gene: TRBV5-1; j_gene: TRBJ2-7; CDR3aa: ASSRSGQGDEQY
v_gene: TRBV5-6; j_gene: TRBJ2-7; CDR3aa: ASSLTTGEQY
v_gene: TRBV2; j_gene: TRBJ1-4; CDR3aa: ASNAQGKLF
v_gene: TRBV7-9; j_gene: TRBJ1-2; CDR3aa: ASSGQGARGYT
v_gene: TRBV7-9; j_gene: TRBJ1-3; CDR3aa: ASSLGRNTIY
v_gene: TRBV29-1; j_gene: TRBJ1-4; CDR3aa: SVSGTGGEKLF
v_gene: TRBV6-6; j_gene: TRBJ1-5; CDR3aa: ASRFTGGDQPQH
v_gene: TRBV6-5; j_gene: TRBJ2-1; CDR3aa: ASSSSGGDEQF
v_gene: TRBV6-1; j_gene: TRBJ2-2; CDR3aa: ASRKVGGTGELF